A single T cell receptor (beta chain) is shown here with its context. TCRdb's table, derived via immunoSEQ multiplex PCR, lists solely in-frame clones and lacks some. The repertoire holds 140,000 to 150,000 clones, approximately 85% seen once, with less than 3.5% in the top ten. The data belong to a study of blood T cell repertoires in COVID-19. V gave up 2 bases and J gave up 7 bases, with 12 bases separating them. The germline gives CDR1 LNHDA, CDR2 SQIVND (reference sequence). The length of the CDR3 is 14 residues. This clonotype originated in a human donor with acute or convalescent COVID-19. The donor label of this sample is uncertain. Sequencing used peripheral blood. The chain couples TRBV19 to TRBJ1-5; D remains unclear. DNA for the CDR3: TGTGCCAGTAGTATATCCCCACTTTGGCAGCCCCAGCATTTT. It specifies CASSISPLWQPQHF. Looking up the rest from reference TRBV19 and TRBJ1-5 gives the full variable domain: DGGITQSPKYLFRKEGQNVTLSCEQNLNHDAMYWYRQDPGQGLRLIYYSQIVNDFQKGDIAEGYSVSREKKESFPLTVTSAQKNPTAFYLCASSISPLWQPQHFGDGTRLSIL.